Listed below are T cell receptor beta chains from one sample, sequenced in a study of T cells in Graves' hyperthyroidism and ophthalmopathy. A single record per CDR3 protein comes from TCRdb applying MiXCR to the multiplex PCR reads. This table holds 300,000 to 450,000 distinct CDR3 sequences, around 13% found once. The sequenced material came from blood. The receptors originated from a woman in her fifties or sixties with Graves' hyperthyroidism. Both conserved end residues are part of each CDR3. The D gene is left open where the match is weak. A row's size may be missing; if present it is once, few, many or a size class.

V gene	clone size	J gene	D gene	CDR3 protein	CDR3 DNA
TRBV9	-	TRBJ2-3	TRBD2	CASSVAGTSGLTDTQYF	TGTGCCAGCAGCGTAGCCGGGACTAGCGGGTTAACAGATACGCAGTATTTT
TRBV28	many	TRBJ2-1	-	CASSTPPWEQFF	TGTGCCAGCAGTACACCGCCATGGGAGCAGTTCTTC
TRBV24-1	-	TRBJ2-2	-	CATSGGVNTGELFF	TGTGCCACCAGTGGCGGAGTGAACACCGGGGAGCTGTTTTTT
TRBV29-1	many	TRBJ2-7	-	CSVKGNSYEQYF	TGCAGCGTTAAAGGTAACTCCTACGAGCAGTACTTC
TRBV5-1	few	TRBJ2-5	TRBD1	CASSFNPGQGLETQYF	TGCGCCAGCAGCTTTAACCCGGGACAGGGATTAGAGACCCAGTACTTC
TRBV5-1	few	TRBJ2-1	-	CASSLVTEENEQFF	TGCGCCAGCAGCTTGGTAACAGAGGAGAATGAGCAGTTCTTC
TRBV27	many	TRBJ2-7	-	CASSLHQEQGYEQYF	TGTGCCAGCAGTTTACATCAGGAACAGGGCTACGAGCAGTACTTC
TRBV20-1	-	TRBJ2-3	TRBD2	CSARDQASGRVTDTQYF	TGCAGTGCTAGAGATCAGGCTAGCGGGAGAGTCACAGATACGCAGTATTTT
TRBV9	few	TRBJ2-5	TRBD1	CASSAGDRAWGTQYF	TGTGCCAGCAGCGCTGGGGACAGGGCGTGGGGGACCCAGTACTTC
TRBV19	many	TRBJ1-6	TRBD1	CASSIKGQTNSPLHF	TGTGCCAGTAGTATAAAGGGACAGACTAATTCACCCCTCCACTTT
TRBV30	-	TRBJ2-7	-	CAWSRSGTSYEQYF	TGTGCCTGGAGCCGATCCGGGACATCCTACGAGCAGTACTTC
TRBV2	-	TRBJ1-2	-	CASTFNPQAYGYTF	TGTGCCAGCACCTTTAATCCCCAGGCCTATGGCTACACCTTC
TRBV11-2	many	TRBJ2-5	-	CASSLVQGEETQYF	TGTGCCAGCAGCTTAGTACAAGGGGAGGAGACCCAGTACTTC
TRBV2	many	TRBJ1-3	-	CASRGTTVSGNTIYF	TGTGCCAGCAGGGGGACAACTGTCTCTGGAAACACCATATATTTT
TRBV7-9	many	TRBJ2-7	TRBD1	CASRRQGASYEQYF	TGTGCCAGCAGACGACAGGGGGCGTCCTACGAGCAGTACTTC
TRBV19	few	TRBJ1-2	TRBD1	CASSIGLADRRNYGYTF	TGTGCCAGTAGTATAGGGTTAGCGGACAGGCGGAACTATGGCTACACCTTC
TRBV27	many	TRBJ2-3	-	CASSPRGEWQLSTDTQYF	TGTGCCAGCAGTCCTAGGGGGGAGTGGCAATTATCCACAGATACGCAGTATTTT
TRBV20-1	-	TRBJ2-7	TRBD1	CSASLGQGHYEQYF	TGCAGTGCTAGCCTCGGACAGGGCCACTATGAGCAGTACTTC
TRBV18	many	TRBJ2-3	-	CASSPPRGQGSTDTQYF	TGTGCCAGCTCACCACCGAGAGGGCAGGGGAGCACAGATACGCAGTATTTT
TRBV2	many	TRBJ2-2	TRBD1	CASSQITTGPGELFF	TGTGCCAGCAGCCAAATCACGACAGGGCCCGGGGAGCTGTTTTTT
TRBV5-1	many	TRBJ2-1	-	CASSLDGREADEQFF	TGCGCCAGCAGCTTGGATGGCAGGGAGGCAGATGAGCAGTTCTTC
TRBV10-2	-	TRBJ2-1	-	CASSEKSGIWNEQFF	TGCGCCAGCAGTGAGAAGAGCGGAATATGGAATGAGCAGTTCTTC
TRBV6-1	many	TRBJ2-7	-	CASTPPGSSYEQYF	TGTGCCAGCACCCCTCCAGGGAGCTCCTACGAGCAGTACTTC
TRBV12-3/TRBV12-4	many	TRBJ2-7	-	CASRGPASEVYEQYF	TGTGCCAGCAGGGGACCTGCATCCGAAGTCTACGAGCAGTACTTC
TRBV5-5	many	TRBJ1-2	-	CASSSSGTSNYGYTF	TGTGCCAGCAGCTCCTCCGGGACATCTAACTATGGCTACACCTTC
TRBV11-2	many	TRBJ2-7	-	CASSLVGQSYEQYF	TGTGCCAGCAGCTTAGTCGGACAGTCCTACGAGCAGTACTTC
TRBV19	many	TRBJ2-7	-	CASSITNRAYEQYF	TGTGCCAGTAGTATTACCAACCGCGCCTACGAGCAGTACTTC
TRBV7-9	-	TRBJ2-7	TRBD2	CASSPGSGKTYYEQYF	TGTGCCAGCAGCCCCGGAAGCGGGAAGACCTACTACGAGCAGTACTTC
TRBV20-1	many	TRBJ2-7	TRBD2	CSARLGLAGAYEQYF	TGCAGTGCTAGACTCGGACTAGCGGGAGCCTACGAGCAGTACTTC
TRBV6-1	-	TRBJ2-7	TRBD1	CACNLGGQGNYEQYF	TGTGCCTGCAACCTCGGAGGACAGGGGAATTACGAGCAGTACTTC
TRBV2	many	TRBJ1-1	-	CASSEFQEGMNTEAFF	TGTGCCAGCAGTGAATTTCAAGAGGGGATGAACACTGAAGCTTTCTTT
TRBV5-5	many	TRBJ1-1	-	CASSLYGVQNTEAFF	TGTGCCAGCAGCTTGTACGGGGTCCAGAACACTGAAGCTTTCTTT
TRBV11-3	many	TRBJ2-3	TRBD2	CASSAGLAGGTDTQYF	TGTGCCAGCAGCGCGGGTTTAGCGGGGGGAACAGATACGCAGTATTTT
TRBV24-1	many	TRBJ1-4	TRBD1	CATSDGQGARKLFF	TGTGCCACCAGTGACGGACAGGGGGCTCGTAAACTGTTTTTT
TRBV30	many	TRBJ1-1	-	CAWKQTNTEAFF	TGTGCCTGGAAACAGACGAACACTGAAGCTTTCTTT
TRBV4-1	few	TRBJ2-1	-	CASSQVAGEQFF	TGCGCCAGCAGCCAAGTAGCAGGTGAGCAGTTCTTC
TRBV7-8	-	TRBJ2-1	-	CASSFLGAGLGNEQFF	TGTGCCAGCAGTTTCCTTGGTGCAGGGTTGGGCAATGAGCAGTTCTTC
TRBV12-3/TRBV12-4	once	TRBJ2-7	TRBD2	CAGSDRTSATYEQYF	TGTGCCGGCAGCGACCGGACTAGCGCTACCTACGAGCAGTACTTC
TRBV11-2	many	TRBJ2-5	TRBD2	CASSLRLAGARETQYF	TGTGCCAGCAGCTTACGACTAGCGGGAGCACGAGAGACCCAGTACTTC
TRBV5-1	many	TRBJ2-7	TRBD2	CASSFQGLAEYEQYF	TGCGCCAGCAGCTTTCAGGGACTAGCAGAATACGAGCAGTACTTC
TRBV7-9	many	TRBJ2-7	-	CASSLWGDDEQYF	TGTGCCAGCAGCTTATGGGGGGACGACGAGCAGTACTTC
TRBV7-2	-	TRBJ1-5	-	CASSLEGSSNQPQHF	TGTGCCAGCAGCTTAGAAGGCAGCAGCAATCAGCCCCAGCATTTT
TRBV18	-	TRBJ2-5	-	CASSIGRASNQETQYF	TGTGCCAGCTCTATCGGGCGGGCCTCCAATCAAGAGACCCAGTACTTC
TRBV29-1	many	TRBJ2-3	TRBD2	CSVERRERGTDTQYF	TGCAGCGTTGAAAGGCGGGAGAGAGGCACAGATACGCAGTATTTT
TRBV19	-	TRBJ2-1	-	CASMRDSADEQFF	TGTGCCAGTATGCGGGATAGCGCCGATGAGCAGTTCTTC
TRBV30	-	TRBJ2-3	-	CAWKALSTDTQYF	TGTGCCTGGAAAGCCCTTAGCACAGATACGCAGTATTTT
TRBV11-1	many	TRBJ2-7	-	CASSRGWTYEQYF	TGTGCCAGCAGCCGTGGATGGACCTACGAGCAGTACTTC
TRBV7-9	many	TRBJ2-7	TRBD1	CASSPKGQGLVGASYEQYF	TGTGCCAGCAGCCCGAAGGGACAGGGGCTAGTTGGAGCATCCTACGAGCAGTACTTC
TRBV4-1	many	TRBJ1-1	-	CASSQDPGNTEAFF	TGCGCCAGCAGCCAAGATCCGGGGAACACTGAAGCTTTCTTT
TRBV11-2	many	TRBJ1-2	-	CASSPLLSLANYGYTF	TGTGCCAGCAGCCCCCTCCTTTCGCTAGCTAACTATGGCTACACCTTC
TRBV10-3	many	TRBJ2-7	-	CAIRGRWDGEQYF	TGTGCCATCAGGGGACGGTGGGATGGGGAGCAGTACTTC
TRBV2	-	TRBJ2-3	TRBD2	CASSVGLAGNTQYF	TGTGCCAGCAGCGTAGGACTAGCGGGAAATACGCAGTATTTT
TRBV7-2	many	TRBJ1-6	-	CASSLGTNYNSPLHF	TGTGCCAGCAGCTTAGGGACAAATTATAATTCACCCCTCCACTTT